This T cell receptor beta chain was profiled in a study of CD8+CD57+ T cells in acquired aplastic anemia. Across the whole study: Sorted CD4+ and CD8+ cells gave an average of around 3.3 ug of DNA. General observations from the study: No significant difference in CD8+ Simpson's diversity was found between patients and controls. Patients and controls shared about 30 CD8+ CDR3 sequences.

Using genomic DNA as the template, TCR beta VDJ and CDR3 profiling was carried out. MiXCR, run by TCRdb on the reads, gives a single entry per CDR3 protein. This sample yields approximately 220,000 distinct CDR3 sequences, of which 40% to 50% are seen a single time; roughly 8% belongs to the top ten. V lost 4 bases, J lost 3 bases, and 7 bases lay in between. The CDR3 is 13 residues long. Germline V CDR1 and CDR2: SNHLY, FYNNEI. Those patients picked for sequencing had displayed CD8+CD57+ cell expansion on flow cytometry. Blood samples were obtained from patients who had received no prior therapy. A remark on this clonotype: Its target is unknown.

This chain joins TRBV2 and TRBJ1-5; D is undetermined. The sequenced sample consisted of sorted CD4+, CD8+, or CD8+CD57+ T cells (not recorded which) from PBMCs. The receptor's source is a human donor with aplastic anemia. The CDR3 DNA is TGTGCCAGCAGTGCGACTCCCAATCAGCCCCAGCATTTT. Amino acid sequence: CASSATPNQPQHF.